Reported below is one TCR beta chain. Antigen: not known. Per germline, CDR1 MRHNA and CDR2 SNTAGT. This CDR3 is 13 amino acids long. V was cut by 3 bases and J by 3 bases, with 7 bases left in between. The method was immunoSEQ multiplex PCR; TCRdb's version includes in-frame clones alone and lacks a portion of them. This table has 8,500 to 10,000 clones, 60% to 80% appearing once. This sample is drawn from a study of tumor-infiltrating lymphocytes in localized non-small cell lung cancer. Study observations and caveats: Different pieces of the same tissue went to different assays, confounding technical variation with intratumor heterogeneity.

The TCR comes from a human donor with non-small cell lung cancer. The chain has TRBV6-4 and TRBJ2-3, with D possibly TRBD2 on 6 matching bases. Sequences were obtained from uninvolved lung tissue not adjacent to the tumor. CDR3 DNA sequence: TGTGCCAGCAGTGAAAGCGGGACAGATACGCAGTATTTT. It yields the protein CASSESGTDTQYF.